Listed here is a single T cell receptor beta chain. The CDR3 is 14 amino acids. This specimen belongs to a study of blood T cell repertoires in COVID-19. Study summary: Spain, Italy and the United States supplied samples that represented acute and convalescent COVID-19. T cells, B-cell-depleted T cells, or PBMCs provided the cDNA or gDNA that served as material.

Study processing details: Amplification with reference gene primers provided the estimates of nucleated cell counts. Data came from immunoSEQ multiplex PCR; TCRdb stores just in-frame clones and leaves some out. The D gene and trimming were derived from the DNA, and the V and J assignments and clone size from that table. Of about 69,000 clones listed, around 90% are singletons. The chain carries TRBV21-1 and TRBJ2-3; the DNA was not compared with TRBD1, the D call given in the table. TRBV21-1 counts as a pseudogene. The TCR was taken from a man over 45 with acute or convalescent COVID-19. The sequenced sample consisted of peripheral blood. CDR3 loop: CASSKADRSDTQYF. The CDR3 coding sequence is TGTGCCAGCAGCAAAGCCGACAGGTCGGATACGCAGTATTTT.